This T cell receptor (beta chain) was found in a study of cytomegalovirus exposure and HLA in healthy donors (dated by TCRdb to 2017 to 2019). For the wider study: An earlier analysis of 587 of the donors reported around 280 Gb of sequence data and approximately 120 million unique TCR beta sequences obtained from about 179 million T cells. A later genetic analysis used genome-wide SNP genotypes for about three fifths of the 666 donors, treating that subset as a discovery cohort. To predict cytomegalovirus infection status, the study combined high-throughput TCR immunosequencing, statistical association of individual TCRs with disease status, and machine learning. A later analysis re-analyzed previously published TCR beta repertoires from several hundred donors and added high-resolution HLA genotyping to study TCR occurrence patterns. Across about 380 genotyped donors of the cohort, an average of approximately 240,000 unique TCR beta nucleotide sequences per donor were sequenced, and 15% to 20% of those sequences were non-productive. A separate validation cohort of approximately 120 different subjects was used in addition to the roughly 640-subject first cohort. Five DR-DQ haplotypes were treated as single units for association and clustering because of strong linkage in the cohort. Both class I and class II loci were covered by HLA typing, at four-digit resolution. The genetic ancestry cluster associated with self-reported Caucasian donors included about 81% of the roughly 360 genotyped donors. About 300 gigabases of sequencing data and 78 million or so unique TCR sequences were included in an early release covering roughly 600 HLA-typed donors. Typing coverage differed by locus: A, B, C, DRB1 and DQB1 were typed in roughly 620-630 donors, DQA1 in 522, DPA1 in around 610, and DPB1 in 450 to 490. Rather than drawing on any new phenotypic data, the later analysis identified candidate immune exposures from TCR beta sequences and the way those sequences occurred across donors. The study aimed to test whether signatures of past pathogen exposure could be identified by cataloging public T cell receptors. An earlier analysis of around 640 of the donors used high-throughput TCR beta sequencing to judge whether each TCR beta V gene segment behaved as functional or pseudogenic. Donor age, sex, ethnicity and CMV serostatus were compiled together with the repertoire data. The T cell repertoires of 700 or so subjects were profiled by immunosequencing and related to cytomegalovirus serostatus. All discovery cohort repertoires had been generated on a single sequencing platform.

The cohort was made up of approximately 700 healthy bone marrow donors. Cohort members were all nominally healthy when sampled, although unrecorded immune exposures were likely present. The donor was CMV seropositive and was included in the group of almost 300 seropositive cohort members. A peripheral blood sample was collected from each donor, and TCR beta sequencing was performed on peripheral blood mononuclear cells. Genomic DNA was extracted from the blood cell samples with the Qiagen DNeasy Blood Extraction Kit. This clone was counted only a few times. What this receptor recognizes is not known. Base quality data are lacking; no much larger clone is found one base away. V is pared back by 8 bases and J by 4 bases, with 18 bases lying between the germline termini. Reading from cysteine to phenylalanine, the CDR3 counts 14 amino acids. The DNA shown is the 42-base CDR3, in frame from base 1. The germline V gene (reference sequence) yields GTSNPN for CDR1 and SVGIG for CDR2.

The library was built by means of the immunoSEQ multiplex PCR assay. The multiplex PCR relied on a mix of 60 forward primers for TCR Vbeta segments and 13 reverse primers for TCR Jbeta segments. The CDR3 region of rearranged TCR beta genes was amplified from genomic DNA with a multiplex PCR assay. On the Illumina HiSeq System, the amplified TCR beta libraries were sequenced as 87-base-pair reads. The paper's processing steps were these. A later analysis tallied approximately 87 million unique TCR beta chains across the approximately 670 repertoires, and approximately 11 million of those chains were shared by two or more donors. To remove PCR and sequencing errors, raw reads were error-corrected and collapsed into unique sequences using a nearest-neighbor algorithm that merged closely related sequences. To assign V, D and J gene segments, CDR3 sequences were aligned to IMGT reference sequences. For a sequence to be retained, a match of at least six nucleotides was required to both a V gene segment and a J gene segment. Rearrangements were classified as productive when the CDR3 lacked stop codons and remained in frame with V and J, and all other rearrangements were classified as non-productive. Following IMGT convention, CDR3 was defined as the stretch from the second conserved V-encoded cysteine to the conserved J-encoded phenylalanine. The earlier analysis of about 620 of the donors excluded sequences that lacked an unambiguous match to a single V gene segment. In an earlier analysis of 587 of the donors, V segments were called functional above 56.7% productive rearrangements and were called segregating when the between-donor standard deviation exceeded 5%. A statistical classification framework was developed to diagnose cytomegalovirus status using the catalog of TCR beta chain sequences. In a later analysis, V and J genes were assigned by comparing TCR nucleotide sequences against IMGT/GENE-DB human TR gene sequences. A later analysis assigned CDR3 sequences and most-parsimonious VDJ recombination scenarios with the TCRdist pipeline. In a later analysis, every TCR beta chain was defined by the combination of its CDR3 amino acid sequence and its V-gene family, and reads without a unique V-gene family were dropped. In a later analysis, nearly 600 highly shared, low-generation-probability nucleotide sequences were removed to address suspected cross-contamination and a sequencing artifact. For each public chain, a later analysis derived a clonal expansion index from normalized ranks of inferred template counts within each repertoire. Generation probabilities in a later analysis came from a VDJ recombination model fitted to out-of-frame rearrangements, and those results were checked against IGoR. Hypergeometric tests were used in a later analysis to score TCR-TCR, TCR-HLA and TCR-CMV co-occurrence, with a repertoire-size bias correction applied to the TCR pairs. In a later analysis, false discovery rates were estimated by permuting HLA or CMV assignments 20 times. In a later analysis, co-occurring TCRs were grouped with DBSCAN, and TCRdist sequence similarity was added when clustering was performed within HLA-allele-positive subsets. Repertoires with fewer than 30,000 or more than 120,000 public chains, plus five repertoires with anomalous nucleotide sharing, were excluded from co-occurrence clustering. TCRdb holds this immuneACCESS table with in-frame rearrangements only. Some clones are missing; in checked studies, unresolved V genes explain under half, and the rest has no known cause. Clonal size and the V and J genes are those of that table, whereas D and trimming came from the DNA. Present in this sample are some 200,000 clones, roughly 12% of which were seen just once. About 7.8% of the sample lies in the top ten.

On the study overall, not on this receptor specifically: Sequencing depth was assumed to be roughly uniform across donors in the presence/absence analyses, though that assumption may not hold. Some IMGT-functional V segments, including TRBV6-2 and TRBV6-3, could not be told apart with the 87-base-pair reads, so those segments were excluded. The authors suggested that the approach could potentially be extended to other disease states and immunological phenotypes. Approximately 18 rarely observed V segments, including chromosome 9 orphons, were excluded from the earlier analysis of approximately 500 of the donors because counts were too low. In a later analysis, most CMV-associated TCR beta chains were found to appear HLA-restricted, with HLA associations seemingly driven largely by CMV exposure. The cohort was sequenced for TCR beta chains only, and without alpha or paired-chain data the features that could be detected were limited. In a later analysis, 15,000 to 20,000 TCR beta sequences were associated with specific HLA alleles at a false discovery rate of 0.05. In an earlier analysis of approximately 590 of the donors, most TCR beta V segments appeared in productive rearrangements about 90% or about 30% of the time, broadly matching IMGT annotations. An association between a missense DCLRE1C variant and V-gene and J-gene trimming of TCR beta chains was found in a later genetic analysis and replicated in an independent cohort. In a later analysis, several top co-occurrence clusters were reported to appear linked to parvovirus B19, influenza, CMV and Epstein-Barr virus. Compared with the 666-donor mean, donors in an Asian-associated ancestry cluster had fewer N-insertions in productive TCRs, according to a later genetic analysis. In both the original and validation cohorts, the classifier was reported to diagnose cytomegalovirus status with high specificity and sensitivity. Strong co-occurrence of HLA alleles, especially DR and DQ, made assigning TCR associations to individual alleles difficult. For the cohort, immune exposure information was limited to CMV serostatus. According to a later analysis, TCR association rates differed among HLA loci, with DRB1 alleles showing the most associated TCRs and HLA-C alleles showing the fewest. Across donors, most TCR sequences were observed very rarely, whereas some public TCRs were present in many individuals. A further reported finding was that TCR beta sequences accurately predicted the HLA-A and HLA-B alleles for most subjects in the first cohort. A later analysis found that HLA-associated TCR beta chains were more clonally expanded and had lower generation probabilities than equally common non-associated chains. Because HLA typing was missing for some donors at each locus, association tests included only the typed subset. In the study, roughly 160 TCR beta chains were listed as associated with cytomegalovirus. The sequencing pipeline was judged likely to have produced a cluster of highly shared sequence variants as a technical artifact. Correlated functional status among segregating V segments might reflect linkage disequilibrium, but an unknown experimental factor could not be ruled out. In vitro tests confirmed that a few of the cytomegalovirus-associated TCR beta chains recognize cytomegalovirus antigens.

Specimen: PBMCs. This receptor chain uses TRBV30 and TRBJ1-5, with no reliable assignment of the D segment. The TCR comes from a man in his forties or fifties in good health and CMV-seropositive. The nucleotide sequence is TGTGCCCACAGCGGTGGAGACCATAATCAGCCCCAGCATTTT. It translates as CAHSGGDHNQPQHF.